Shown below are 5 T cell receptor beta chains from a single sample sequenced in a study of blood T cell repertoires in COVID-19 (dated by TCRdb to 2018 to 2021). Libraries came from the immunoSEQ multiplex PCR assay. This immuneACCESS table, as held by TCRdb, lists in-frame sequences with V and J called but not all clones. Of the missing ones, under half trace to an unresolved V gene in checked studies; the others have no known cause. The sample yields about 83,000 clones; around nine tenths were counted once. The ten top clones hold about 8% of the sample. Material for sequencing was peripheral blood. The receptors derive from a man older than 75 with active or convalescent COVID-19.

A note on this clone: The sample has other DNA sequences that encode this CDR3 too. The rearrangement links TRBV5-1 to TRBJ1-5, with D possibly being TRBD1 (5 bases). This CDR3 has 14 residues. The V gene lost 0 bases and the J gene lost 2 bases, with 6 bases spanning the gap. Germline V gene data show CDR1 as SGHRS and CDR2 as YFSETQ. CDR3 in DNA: TGCGCCAGCAGCTTGGGGGGCGGCAATCAGCCCCAGCATTTT. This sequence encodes CASSLGGGNQPQHF.

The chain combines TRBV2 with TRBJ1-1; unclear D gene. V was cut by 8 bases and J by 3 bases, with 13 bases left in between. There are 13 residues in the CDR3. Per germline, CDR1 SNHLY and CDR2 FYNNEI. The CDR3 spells CASGVTRDTEAFF. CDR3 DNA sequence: TGTGCCAGCGGAGTTACTCGGGACACTGAAGCTTTCTTT.

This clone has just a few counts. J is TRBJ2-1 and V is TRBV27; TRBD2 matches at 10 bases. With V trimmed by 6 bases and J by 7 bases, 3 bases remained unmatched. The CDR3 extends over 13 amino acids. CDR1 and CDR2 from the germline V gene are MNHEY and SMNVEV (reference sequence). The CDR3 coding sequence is TGTGCCAGCAGAGCGGGGGGGCTGAATGAGCAGTTCTTC. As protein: CASRAGGLNEQFF.

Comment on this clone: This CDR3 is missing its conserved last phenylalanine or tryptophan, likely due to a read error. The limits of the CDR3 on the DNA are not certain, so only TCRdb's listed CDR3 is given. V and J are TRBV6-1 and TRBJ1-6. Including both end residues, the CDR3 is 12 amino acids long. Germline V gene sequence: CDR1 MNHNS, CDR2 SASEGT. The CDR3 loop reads CASSESGTAKEV.

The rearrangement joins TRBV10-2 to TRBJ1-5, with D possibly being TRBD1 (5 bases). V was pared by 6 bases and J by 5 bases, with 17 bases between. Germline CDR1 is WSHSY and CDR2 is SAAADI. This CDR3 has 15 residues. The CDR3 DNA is TGCGCCAGCAGCCCGAGAGGCAGGGCCGATCAGCCCCAGCATTTT. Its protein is CASSPRGRADQPQHF.